The clone carrying this T cell receptor (beta chain) was seen a few times. MiXCR was run by TCRdb on the 5' RACE reads, yielding one entry per CDR3 protein. The sample contains fewer than 80,000 distinct CDR3 sequences, 3.5% to 6% of which appear only once. Germline V lookup: CDR1 DFQATT, CDR2 SNEGSKA (reference sequence). V shed 5 bases, J shed 5 bases, and the junction held 11 bases outside the gene matches. The CDR3 loop spans 15 amino acids. The data belong to a study of early T cells in non-severe SARS-CoV-2 infection. This receptor was taken from an adult who was a healthcare worker with PCR-confirmed SARS-CoV-2 infection or an uninfected control (not recorded which). The donor label of this sample is uncertain. The J gene is TRBJ2-5, the V gene TRBV20-1; 10 nucleotides line up with TRBD1. The sample was whole blood, taken at baseline. The CDR3: CSAPRDRGFLETQYF. Here the CDR3 DNA reads TGCAGTGCTCCTCGGGACAGGGGCTTTTTGGAGACCCAGTACTTC.